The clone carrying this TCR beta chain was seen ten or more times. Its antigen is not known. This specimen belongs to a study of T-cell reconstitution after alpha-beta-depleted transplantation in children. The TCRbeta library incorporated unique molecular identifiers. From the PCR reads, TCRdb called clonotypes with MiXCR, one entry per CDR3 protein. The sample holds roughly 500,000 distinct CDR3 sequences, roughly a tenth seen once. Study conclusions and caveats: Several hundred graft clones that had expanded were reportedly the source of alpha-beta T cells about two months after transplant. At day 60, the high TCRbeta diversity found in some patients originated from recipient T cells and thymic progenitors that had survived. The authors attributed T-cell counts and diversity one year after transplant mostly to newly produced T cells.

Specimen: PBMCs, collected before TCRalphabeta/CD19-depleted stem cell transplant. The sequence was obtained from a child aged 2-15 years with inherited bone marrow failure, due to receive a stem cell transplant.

The CDR3 loop is CASSLVFLSSASNTEAFF. The DNA for the CDR3 is TGTGCCAGCAGCTTAGTCTTTCTATCCTCGGCTAGTAACACTGAAGCTTTCTTT. The chain joins TRBV7-8 to TRBJ1-1; D gene uncertain. The V gene's germline CDR1 is SGHVS and CDR2 FQNEAQ. This CDR3 contains 18 residues. Trimming removed 1 base from V and 2 bases from J, with 20 bases in between.